These 30 T cell receptor beta chains were sequenced from one sample in a study of identical twins. TCRdb used MiXCR to reprocess the 5' RACE reads, holding one entry per CDR3 protein. The profile shows 410,000 or so distinct CDR3 sequences, less than 20% of them singletons. Sequenced material: naive T cells sorted from blood. Every receptor here comes from a man between 45 and 60 years old in good health.

The rearrangement uses TRBV20-1 and TRBJ2-7; D possibly uses TRBD1 or TRBD2 (5 bases each). Germline V gene sequence: CDR1 DFQATT, CDR2 SNEGSKA (reference sequence). The CDR3 runs 12 residues. Written as DNA, the CDR3 is TGCAGCACTAGGGGATCCTCCTACGAGCAGTACTTC. It yields the protein CSTRGSSYEQYF.

This clonotype was observed a few times. The V and J genes are TRBV6-5 and TRBJ1-1; D gene unclear. Per germline, CDR1 MNHEY and CDR2 SVGAGI. Trimming stripped 3 bases from V and 5 bases from J, with 13 bases between. This CDR3 region has 14 residues. The CDR3 here is CASSYEVGRTEAFF. The CDR3 DNA follows: TGTGCCAGCAGTTATGAGGTCGGAAGGACTGAAGCTTTCTTT.

This clonotype was picked up many times. The V gene is TRBV12-3 or TRBV12-4, the J gene TRBJ1-5; D gene uncertain. The CDR3 loop spans 15 amino acids. The V and J ends lost 1 base and 0 bases respectively, with 7 bases between them. Here the CDR3 reads CASSLDGISNQPQHF. DNA for the CDR3: TGTGCCAGCAGTTTAGACGGAATTAGCAATCAGCCCCAGCATTTT.

This clonotype appeared a few times. DNA of the CDR3: TGTGCCAGCAGTTTAGGTGCAGGGAACTATGGCTACACCTTC. Translating it yields CASSLGAGNYGYTF. The rearrangement joins TRBV12-3 or TRBV12-4 to TRBJ1-2, with TRBD1 as a possible D gene (5 bases). This CDR3 spans 14 amino acids. The V end lost 1 base, the J end lost 2 bases, and 8 bases lay between the germline ends.

This clonotype was detected ten times or more. The chain is built from TRBV29-1 and TRBJ2-7, with a weak D call TRBD1 (5 bases). The CDR3 has 14 amino acids. Deletions cut 7 bases from V and 2 bases from J, with 18 bases between. CDR1 and CDR2 (germline): SQVTM, ANQGSEA. CDR3: CSAATRQFPYEQYF. Here the CDR3 DNA reads TGCAGCGCCGCTACACGACAGTTCCCCTACGAGCAGTACTTC.

The V call is TRBV5-5, the J call TRBJ2-3; D may be TRBD2 (5 bases). V lost 3 bases and J lost 2, with 13 bases in between. The CDR3 loop spans 15 amino acids. In germline, CDR1 is SGHKS, CDR2 YYEKEE (reference sequence). The CDR3 loop is CASSSLLGYTDTQYF. CDR3 in DNA: TGTGCCAGCAGCTCATTACTAGGCTACACAGATACGCAGTATTTT.

Many counts were recorded for this clonotype. The chain has TRBV2 and TRBJ2-3, with a weak D call TRBD2 (5 bases). Germline V gene lookup returns CDR1 SNHLY and CDR2 FYNNEI. With 6 bases removed from V and 0 bases from J, the gap between germline ends came to 13 bases. This CDR3 region has 15 residues. CDR3 DNA sequence: TGTGCCAGCAGGGCGAGGGTGGTCAGCACAGATACGCAGTATTTT. Its protein is CASRARVVSTDTQYF.

This clonotype has just one count. In DNA, the CDR3 is TGTGCCAGCTCACCACTTCTCGGGGGGACCTACGAGCAGTACTTC. Encoded protein: CASSPLLGGTYEQYF. The chain couples TRBV18 to TRBJ2-7, with 7 bases fitting TRBD2. Germline V CDR1 and CDR2: KGHSH, LQKENI. The CDR3 totals 15 residues. V shed 1 base, J shed 2 bases, and the junction held 5 bases outside the gene matches.

This clonotype was picked up many times. V gene TRBV11-2 combines with J gene TRBJ2-5; 10 bases align to TRBD2. Germline V gene sequence: CDR1 SGHAT, CDR2 FQNNGV. CDR3 length equals 18 residues. V shed 1 base and J 5 bases; nucleotides not matched to a gene: 13. The CDR3 loop reads CASSLVPPSGGWGETQYF. The DNA for the CDR3 is TGTGCCAGCAGCTTAGTTCCCCCTAGCGGGGGCTGGGGGGAGACCCAGTACTTC.

The chain recombines TRBV6-2 or TRBV6-3 with TRBJ1-1; D possibly corresponds to TRBD1 (6 bases). The length of the CDR3 is 16 residues. Trimming cost V 2 bases and J 5 bases, with 18 bases left between them. Germline CDR1 is MNHEY and CDR2 is SVGEGT. In DNA, the CDR3 is TGTGCCAGCAGTTACGCGCCGGGGGCCATGGGGACTGAAGCTTTCTTT. Encoded protein: CASSYAPGAMGTEAFF.

There are many counts of this clonotype. The V call is TRBV10-3, the J call TRBJ2-7; 7 positions match TRBD2. The CDR3 totals 15 residues. The germline V gene has CDR1 ENHRY and CDR2 SYGVKD. Unmatched junction bases numbered 10, after V lost 6 bases and J lost 2 bases. CDR3 sequence (DNA): TGTGCCATCAGAGAGGTCCAGCGGGGAACCTACGAGCAGTACTTC. This sequence encodes CAIREVQRGTYEQYF.

In DNA, the CDR3 is TGCAGTGCTTGGGACAGGGGGCTCGCTGGGGCCAACGTCCTGACTTTC. It specifies CSAWDRGLAGANVLTF. The chain is built from TRBV20-1 and TRBJ2-6; 12 bases match TRBD1. The CDR3 is made up of 16 amino acids. V was clipped by 5 bases and J by 2 bases; unmatched bases: 4. Per germline, CDR1 DFQATT and CDR2 SNEGSKA (reference sequence).

This clonotype has more than one count but fewer than ten. V and J are TRBV25-1 and TRBJ2-7; 14 nucleotides match TRBD2. Trimming at V came to 8 bases and at J to 6 bases, leaving 3 bases not matched to a gene. The V gene's germline CDR1 is MGHDK and CDR2 SYGVNS. The CDR3 has 13 amino acids. CDR3 nucleotide sequence: TGTGCCAGCGCGGGACTAGCGGGAGCCGAGCAGTACTTC. It translates to CASAGLAGAEQYF.

This sequence joins TRBV20-1 and TRBJ2-5, with a weak D call TRBD2 (6 bases). The CDR3 covers 15 residues. Germline V gene sequence: CDR1 DFQATT, CDR2 SNEGSKA (reference sequence). V was trimmed by 3 bases and J by 2 bases, leaving 16 bases between them. This CDR3 reads CSASPHGGGQETQYF. The CDR3 DNA follows: TGCAGTGCTAGTCCTCACGGGGGTGGTCAAGAGACCCAGTACTTC.

The chain recombines TRBV27 with TRBJ1-5; tentative D call: TRBD1 (6 bases). The V gene's germline CDR1 is MNHEY and CDR2 SMNVEV (reference sequence). The V gene lost 5 bases and the J gene lost 1 base, with 12 bases spanning the gap. The CDR3 contains 15 residues. The CDR3 nucleotides are TGTGCCAGCAGTCTACAGGGTGTGAGCAATCAGCCCCAGCATTTT. It is translated as CASSLQGVSNQPQHF.

This chain joins TRBV3-1 and TRBJ2-3; D not resolved. Germline CDR1 reads LGHDT; CDR2 reads YNNKEL (reference sequence). The CDR3 is made up of 13 amino acids. V dropped 1 base and J dropped 5 bases, with 7 bases sitting between them. This CDR3 is CASSQGAGDTQYF. CDR3 nucleotide sequence: TGTGCCAGCAGCCAAGGGGCCGGAGATACGCAGTATTTT.

In this sample, this clonotype turned up many times. The chain couples TRBV7-2 to TRBJ2-1, with 9 nucleotides matching TRBD2. CDR3 length equals 15 residues. Germline-derived CDR1 and CDR2 are SGHTA and FQGNSA. The junction had 10 bases not matched to a gene; V was cut back by 5 bases and J by 8 bases. The CDR3 region has the DNA TGTGCCAGCAGCCGAGCGGGAGGTATGGGATATGAGCAGTTCTTC. Protein: CASSRAGGMGYEQFF.

The CDR3 bases are TGTGCCACCAGTGATACGGGGACTCAGCAGTTCTTC. This encodes CATSDTGTQQFF. The rearrangement joins TRBV24-1 to TRBJ2-1, with D perhaps TRBD2 (6 bases). V lost 3 bases and J 11 bases, leaving 10 bases between the germline ends. This CDR3 contains 12 residues. Germline loops: CDR1 KGHDR, CDR2 SFDVKD.

V and J are TRBV5-1 and TRBJ2-3; a weak D match, TRBD1 (6 bases). Trimming pared 10 bases from V and 3 bases from J, leaving 18 bases between. Germline-derived CDR1 and CDR2 are SGHRS and YFSETQ. The CDR3 spans 14 residues. In nucleotides, the CDR3 is TGCGCCGCAAGCCTGAAAGGGGGAACAGATACGCAGTATTTT. Encoded protein: CAASLKGGTDTQYF. The full variable domain, completed using reference TRBV5-1 and TRBJ2-3, is KAGVTQTPRYLIKTRGQQVTLSCSPISGHRSVSWYQQTPGQGLQFLFEYFSETQRNKGNFPGRFSGRQFSNSRSEMNVSTLELGDSALYLCAASLKGGTDTQYFGPGTRLTVL.

The chain carries TRBV11-2 and TRBJ2-6, with TRBD2 as a possible D gene (5 bases). The CDR3 is 19 amino acids. The germline V gene has CDR1 SGHAT and CDR2 FQNNGV. V lost 4 bases to trimming and J lost 10 bases, with 29 bases between them. CDR3 sequence reads: CASSSWLGEDLPKRNVLTF. In nucleotides, the CDR3 is TGTGCCAGCAGCTCCTGGTTGGGAGAAGACCTGCCCAAACGAAACGTCCTGACTTTC.

This clonotype appeared a few times. The chain joins TRBV7-9 to TRBJ1-5; a weak D match, TRBD1 (5 bases). The germline V gene encodes CDR1 SEHNR and CDR2 FQNEAQ (reference sequence). V was clipped by 4 bases and J by 5 bases, with 12 bases between them. The length of the CDR3 is 14 residues. CDR3 amino acids: CASSSDTNYQPQHF. CDR3 nucleotide sequence: TGTGCCAGCAGCTCGGACACAAATTATCAGCCCCAGCATTTT.

This clonotype has only a few counts. The genes are TRBV7-2 and TRBJ1-6; D gene ambiguous. The V and J ends lost 1 base and 6 bases respectively, with 7 bases between them. There are 14 residues in the CDR3. In germline, CDR1 is SGHTA, CDR2 FQGNSA. CDR3: CASSLVEGNSPLHF. For the CDR3, the DNA is TGTGCCAGCAGCTTAGTGGAGGGTAATTCACCCCTCCACTTT. Full variable domain (remainder filled in from reference TRBV7-2 and TRBJ1-6): GAGVSQSPSNKVTEKGKDVELRCDPISGHTALYWYRQSLGQGLEFLIYFQGNSAPDKSGLPSDRFSAERTGGSVSTLTIQRTQQEDSAVYLCASSLVEGNSPLHFGNGTRLTVT.

This clonotype appeared many times. The chain is built from TRBV4-1 and TRBJ1-3, with D tentatively TRBD1 (6 bases). Looked up from germline, CDR1 is MGHRA and CDR2 is YSYEKL. This CDR3 is built from 16 residues. The V end was cut by 1 base, the J end by 3 bases, with 13 bases between. Written as DNA, the CDR3 is TGCGCCAGCAGCCAAGTTTCAGGGGTTGGTGGAAACACCATATATTTT. Residues: CASSQVSGVGGNTIYF.

This rearrangement joins TRBV5-1 to TRBJ2-5, with 13 positions matching TRBD2. From germline, CDR1 is SGHRS and CDR2 YFSETQ. The CDR3 loop spans 18 amino acids. J lost 2 bases, V lost 0 bases, and 7 bases had no gene match. The CDR3, as DNA: TGCGCCAGCAGCTTGGCCGAGGGACTAGCGGGACGGCAAGAGACCCAGTACTTC. This encodes CASSLAEGLAGRQETQYF.

Ten or more counts support this clonotype. The chain combines TRBV9 with TRBJ2-1; D possibly uses TRBD1 or TRBD2 (5 bases each). Germline loops: CDR1 SGDLS, CDR2 YYNGEE. V was trimmed by 0 bases and J by 1 base, leaving 8 bases between them. This CDR3 spans 15 amino acids. The CDR3 region is CASSVAGGSYNEQFF. As DNA, the CDR3 is TGTGCCAGCAGCGTAGCTGGGGGATCCTACAATGAGCAGTTCTTC.

This clonotype was seen repeatedly, ten times or more. J is TRBJ2-2 and V is TRBV28; a weak D match, TRBD2 (5 bases). CDR3 length: 14 residues. The germline CDR1 and CDR2 sequences are MDHEN and SYDVKM. V was clipped by 8 bases and J by 7 bases, with 17 bases between them. This CDR3 is CASLRREGFGELFF. CDR3 bases: TGTGCCAGCCTCCGGAGAGAGGGATTCGGGGAGCTGTTTTTT. The complete variable domain, with remaining parts taken from reference TRBV28 and TRBJ2-2, reads DVKVTQSSRYLVKRTGEKVFLECVQDMDHENMFWYRQDPGLGLRLIYFSYDVKMKEKGDIPEGYSVSREKKERFSLILESASTNQTSMYLCASLRREGFGELFFGEGSRLTVL.

This clonotype has only one observation. The genes are TRBV3-1 and TRBJ2-7; D is undetermined. The germline CDR1 and CDR2 sequences are LGHDT and YNNKEL (reference sequence). Trimming shortened V by 1 base and J by 4 bases, and 8 bases separated the two germline ends. This CDR3 comprises 13 residues. CDR3 sequence (DNA): TGTGCCAGCAGCCAAGTAGCCGGGTACGAGCAGTACTTC. It translates to CASSQVAGYEQYF.

There are a few counts of this clonotype. The chain joins TRBV6-1 to TRBJ2-1; no clear D gene. Germline assignment: CDR1 MNHNS and CDR2 SASEGT. Deletions cut 7 bases from V and 4 bases from J, with 14 bases between. The CDR3 spans 14 residues. The CDR3 DNA reads TGTGCCAGCACCCTATCCGTTAGGTACAATGAGCAGTTCTTC. As protein: CASTLSVRYNEQFF.

The chain carries TRBV5-1 and TRBJ2-5; 7 bases match TRBD1. Germline trimming cut 2 bases from V and 1 base from J; bases unmatched to any gene: 5. From germline, CDR1 is SGHRS and CDR2 YFSETQ. The CDR3 is 15 amino acids. Written as DNA, the CDR3 is TGCGCCAGCAGCTTTGGCAGGGGGTTCCAAGAGACCCAGTACTTC. It encodes CASSFGRGFQETQYF.

V and J are TRBV24-1 and TRBJ2-7, with TRBD1 identical over 10 bases. Germline assignment: CDR1 KGHDR and CDR2 SFDVKD. The V segment lost 4 bases and the J segment 7 bases; nucleotides outside the gene matches: 9. The CDR3 runs 15 residues. This chain's CDR3 is CATSDPRDRGGEQYF. In DNA form, the CDR3 reads TGTGCCACCAGTGACCCCCGGGACAGGGGAGGGGAGCAGTACTTC.